This TCR beta chain was sequenced in a study of T cells in women clearing cervical HPV infection. Study context: Case blood drawn at lesion detection; control blood after infection cleared.

Produced via immunoSEQ multiplex PCR; TCRdb's table is partial and in-frame only. The sample holds 45,000 to 55,000 clones. Details on this clone: What it recognizes is unknown. Read sequence stops 3 residues before the CDR3 end, and the germline J gene provides the missing end.

Germline-derived CDR1 and CDR2 are KGHSY and FQNENV. The germline V and J ends were trimmed by 5 bases and 4 bases, with 6 bases remaining between them. The CDR3 has 12 residues. Study results and limitations: Repertoire richness, not evenness, was significantly elevated in CIN3+ cases versus controls. TRBV6-7 relative abundance averaged around 0.11% in cases and under 0.2% in controls.

Sequenced: blood buffy coat. V and J are TRBV16 and TRBJ1-3; D is unclear. This receptor was taken from a woman between 18 and 69 years old with a cervical HPV16 infection that either progressed to CIN3+ or cleared (not recorded which). The covered CDR3 bases are TGTGCCAGCAGCGAGAGGGGAAACACC. This gives the protein CASSERGNT. The full CDR3 protein reads CASSERGNTIYF.